These 19 T cell receptor beta chains were all obtained from the same sample, sequenced in a study of T cell responses to AZD1222 COVID-19 vaccine. Data came from immunoSEQ multiplex PCR; TCRdb stores just in-frame clones and leaves some out. Among some 110,000 clones listed, 75% to 90% were seen once. Sequencing was performed on peripheral blood, taken 28 days after the second AZD1222 dose. Receptors were obtained from an adult who received the AZD1222 COVID-19 vaccine.

The chain employs TRBV7-9 and TRBJ1-1, with TRBD1 matching 7 bases. CDR1 SEHNR and CDR2 FQNEAQ come from the germline V gene (reference sequence). The CDR3 contains 15 residues. Losses at the gene ends were 3 bases for V and 5 bases for J; bases not matched to a gene: 9. Here the CDR3 reads CASSFYGQDATEAFF. In DNA, the CDR3 is TGTGCCAGCAGCTTCTACGGACAGGATGCTACTGAAGCTTTCTTT.

This chain connects TRBV18 to TRBJ2-1; 9 bases align to TRBD2. Trimming took 5 bases from V and 4 from J; bases not matched to a gene: 6. Germline CDR1 KGHSH, CDR2 LQKENI. CDR3 length: 15 amino acids. The CDR3 DNA follows: TGTGCCAGCTCAGACAGCGGGGGGTTATACAATGAGCAGTTCTTC. Translation gives CASSDSGGLYNEQFF.

This chain uses TRBV10-1 with TRBJ1-1; D remains unclear. Germline V gives CDR1 WNHNN, CDR2 SYGVQD (reference sequence). The CDR3 length is 13 residues. Trimming left V 3 bases short and J 4 bases short, with 9 bases between. The DNA for the CDR3 is TGCGCCAGCAGTGACCGGGGTTGCACTGAAGCTTTCTTT. Its protein product is CASSDRGCTEAFF.

This clone was observed a single time. The rearrangement joins TRBV11-2 to TRBJ1-4, with 8 bases lining up with TRBD1. Per germline, CDR1 SGHAT and CDR2 FQNNGV. V was pared by 5 bases and J by 8 bases, with 7 bases of the junction left unmatched. CDR3 length equals 14 residues. Here the CDR3 reads CASSHGQGGEKLFF. CDR3 bases: TGTGCCAGCAGCCACGGACAGGGTGGAGAAAAACTGTTTTTT.

The rearrangement links TRBV6-2 or TRBV6-3 to TRBJ2-3; 7 bases are shared with TRBD2. This CDR3 region has 14 residues. V was clipped by 6 bases and J by 4 bases; unmatched bases: 7. The germline V gene has CDR1 MNHEY and CDR2 SVGEGT. For the CDR3, the DNA is TGTGCCAGCAGCCGCAGCGGGGCCGCAGATACGCAGTATTTT. Protein sequence: CASSRSGAADTQYF.

The V call is TRBV5-6, the J call TRBJ1-2, with a weak D call TRBD1 (5 bases). CDR1 SGHDT and CDR2 YYEEEE come from the germline V gene. V was shortened by 4 bases and J by 3 bases, with 13 bases between the two germline ends. There are 14 residues in the CDR3. CDR3 bases: TGTGCCAGCAGCAGCCGGGGGGTCGACTATGGCTACACCTTC. It yields the protein CASSSRGVDYGYTF.

The chain uses TRBV6-5 and TRBJ1-2; TRBD1 matches at 7 bases. In germline, CDR1 is MNHEY, CDR2 SVGAGI. CDR3 length equals 14 residues. V shed 5 bases, J shed 5 bases, and the junction held 8 bases outside the gene matches. The CDR3 is CASSPTDRHYGYTF. CDR3 nucleotides: TGTGCCAGCAGTCCGACGGACAGGCATTATGGCTACACCTTC.

V usage is TRBV4-3 and J usage is TRBJ2-1; 8 bases map to TRBD2. The CDR3 loop spans 16 amino acids. V lost 4 bases, J lost 7 bases, and 12 bases stayed unmatched. Germline V gene sequence: CDR1 LGHNA, CDR2 YSLEER. The CDR3 sequence is CASSPTPSGPSNEQFF. CDR3 nucleotides: TGCGCCAGCAGCCCGACCCCTAGCGGGCCCTCGAATGAGCAGTTCTTC.

The chain joins TRBV25-1 to TRBJ1-1; D unresolved. Per the germline V gene, CDR1 is MGHDK and CDR2 is SYGVNS. Trimming left V 4 bases short and J 2 bases short, with 11 bases between. The CDR3 runs to 14 residues. In nucleotides, the CDR3 is TGTGCCAGCAGTGTATCCGGAGTAAACACTGAAGCTTTCTTT. It yields the protein CASSVSGVNTEAFF.

The table lists this clone with a few counts. The rearrangement uses TRBV6-1 and TRBJ1-4; D gene ambiguous. Germline V gene lookup returns CDR1 MNHNS and CDR2 SASEGT. The CDR3 has 16 amino acids. V was cut by 2 bases and J by 7 bases, with 17 bases left in between. DNA for the CDR3: TGTGCCAGCAGTGAAAGCTTGGTAGGGTCGAGTGAAAAACTGTTTTTT. Its translation: CASSESLVGSSEKLFF.

The chain is built from TRBV5-1 and TRBJ1-5; D remains ambiguous. Germline CDR1 SGHRS, CDR2 YFSETQ. Trimming stripped 2 bases from V and 3 bases from J, with 6 bases between. CDR3 length: 13 amino acids. In DNA form, the CDR3 reads TGCGCCAGCAGCTTCGACCCCAATCAGCCCCAGCATTTT. It codes for CASSFDPNQPQHF.

V gene TRBV6-5 combines with J gene TRBJ1-3, with 7 bases matching TRBD1. J was trimmed by 0 bases and V by 4 bases; bases with no gene match: 6. The CDR3 covers 16 residues. Per germline, CDR1 MNHEY and CDR2 SVGAGI. The CDR3, as DNA: TGTGCCAGCAGTTTCCGGGACAGTCCCTCTGGAAACACCATATATTTT. This encodes CASSFRDSPSGNTIYF.

The chain has TRBV3-1 (or the pseudogene TRBV3-2) and TRBJ2-2; D possibly corresponds to TRBD2 (6 bases). The CDR3 extends over 20 amino acids. V was trimmed by 0 bases and J by 4 bases, leaving 24 bases between them. Per the germline V gene, CDR1 is LGHDT and CDR2 is YNNKEL (reference sequence). The CDR3 bases are TGTGCCAGCAGCCAAGACGCGTTGAGCAGTGGACTATTGGGCACCGGGGAGCTGTTTTTT. Protein sequence: CASSQDALSSGLLGTGELFF.

The table lists this clone with a few counts. This chain connects TRBV11-2 to TRBJ1-1; 10 nucleotides line up with TRBD1. Unmatched junction bases numbered 4, after V lost 3 bases and J lost 6 bases. The CDR3 sequence is 14 residues long. The germline gives CDR1 SGHAT, CDR2 FQNNGV. CDR3 amino acids: CASSLDRGWAEAFF. The DNA of the CDR3 is TGTGCCAGCAGCTTGGACAGGGGGTGGGCTGAAGCTTTCTTT.

The chain is built from TRBV11-2 and TRBJ2-5; TRBD2 aligns across 10 bases. Unmatched junction bases numbered 4, after V lost 1 base and J lost 5 bases. This CDR3 has 15 residues. Looked up from germline, CDR1 is SGHAT and CDR2 is FQNNGV. Written as DNA, the CDR3 is TGTGCCAGCAGCTTAGCTGGGACTAGCGAGGAGACCCAGTACTTC. This sequence encodes CASSLAGTSEETQYF.

This chain links TRBV19 with TRBJ1-4; 10 nucleotides agree with TRBD1. Germline trimming cut 11 bases from V and 12 bases from J; bases unmatched to any gene: 15. Germline V gives CDR1 LNHDA, CDR2 SQIVND (reference sequence). The CDR3 spans 14 residues. The CDR3 here is CAGNPGQGNVELFF. The CDR3 nucleotides read TGTGCCGGCAATCCGGGACAGGGGAATGTAGAACTGTTTTTT.

This rearrangement joins TRBV5-1 to TRBJ2-5, with TRBD1 identical over 8 bases. CDR3 length: 14 residues. V was pared by 4 bases and J by 2 bases, with 4 bases of the junction left unmatched. Germline V gene sequence: CDR1 SGHRS, CDR2 YFSETQ. CDR3 bases: TGCGCCAGCAGCATCGGACAGGGACAAGAGACCCAGTACTTC. Its translation: CASSIGQGQETQYF.

This clone was seen a few times. The chain recombines TRBV27 with TRBJ1-1; 9 bases fit TRBD1. Germline V gene lookup returns CDR1 MNHEY and CDR2 SMNVEV (reference sequence). V was clipped by 5 bases and J by 2 bases; unmatched bases: 12. There are 17 residues in the CDR3. Written as DNA, the CDR3 is TGTGCCAGCAGTCCCCTTTACAGGGGGCACGGTAACACTGAAGCTTTCTTT. Amino acid sequence: CASSPLYRGHGNTEAFF.

The chain links TRBV6-1 to TRBJ1-6; perhaps TRBD1 as D (6 bases). The length of the CDR3 is 15 residues. The V and J ends lost 2 bases and 10 bases respectively, with 15 bases between them. CDR1 is MNHNS, CDR2 SASEGT, per germline. CDR3 coding DNA: TGTGCCAGCAGTGAATTTGGGGGGCCGGAATCACCCCTCCACTTT. This codes for CASSEFGGPESPLHF.